The clone carrying this TCR beta chain came up once. This record comes from a study of CD8 T cells in Susac syndrome. Germline values: CDR1 SGHVS, CDR2 FQNEAQ. This CDR3 spans 15 amino acids. V was trimmed by 1 base and J by 8 bases, leaving 17 bases between them. Reverse transcription used roughly 0.45 to 1 ug RNA and random hexamers. The authors amplified TCR beta CDR3 across 54 Vbeta and 13 Jbeta using immunoSEQ multiplex PCR. TCRdb re-derived calls from the immunoSEQ multiplex PCR reads in MiXCR, one entry per CDR3 protein. Of around 160,000 distinct CDR3 sequences listed, around 94% are singletons. The authors carried out high-throughput sequencing of TCR beta. They applied it to CD8+ and CD4+ T cells obtained from blood. Controls matched for sex and age were healthy donors. It was negative isolation that provided the CD8+ and CD4+ T cells, whereas TEMRA cells were enriched by FACS.

This TCR was recovered from a human donor in good health. The chain recombines TRBV7-8 with TRBJ1-2; a weak D match, TRBD1 (6 bases). Sequencing was done on a sample of CD4+ T cells from PBMCs. CDR3 nucleotides: TGTGCCAGCAGCTTAGAATTCCGGGACACCACAGGCTACACCTTC. Amino acid sequence: CASSLEFRDTTGYTF.